These 23 T cell receptor beta chains originate from one sample sequenced in a study of blood T cell repertoires in COVID-19. The table came from immunoSEQ multiplex PCR; TCRdb's copy has only in-frame clones and leaves some out. Of approximately 150,000 clones in the sample, approximately 80% are singletons; the top ten hold around 8.9%. Material for sequencing was peripheral blood. Receptors were obtained from a woman of 80 years or more with COVID-19, enrolled during active disease.

The genes are TRBV9 and TRBJ2-5; TRBD2 agrees at 9 bases. Trimming took 0 bases from V and 5 from J; bases not matched to a gene: 8. Germline assignment: CDR1 SGDLS and CDR2 YYNGEE. The CDR3 sequence is 16 residues long. CDR3 protein: CASSVGYSGGWETQYF. CDR3 nucleotide sequence: TGTGCCAGCAGCGTAGGTTATAGCGGGGGATGGGAGACCCAGTACTTC.

The chain employs TRBV5-8 and TRBJ2-7; TRBD1 might be the D (6 bases). Per the germline V gene, CDR1 is SGHTS and CDR2 is YDEGEE. Trimming pared 0 bases from V and 4 bases from J, leaving 14 bases between. The CDR3 runs to 15 residues. CDR3 bases: TGTGCCAGCAGCTTGGGGGCAGGGGATCGATACGAGCAGTACTTC. It yields the protein CASSLGAGDRYEQYF.

This clone was seen only a few times. The chain couples TRBV5-1 to TRBJ2-3; possible D gene TRBD2, 5 bases. Between the trimmed V and J ends, which lost 3 bases and 3 bases, there was a span of 17 bases. CDR3 length: 16 amino acids. Germline V lookup: CDR1 SGHRS, CDR2 YFSETQ. Here the CDR3 reads CASSSSAGKGTDTQYF. The CDR3 nucleotides are TGCGCCAGCAGCTCCTCCGCCGGGAAAGGGACAGATACGCAGTATTTT. Filled out from reference TRBV5-1 and TRBJ2-3, the complete variable domain reads KAGVTQTPRYLIKTRGQQVTLSCSPISGHRSVSWYQQTPGQGLQFLFEYFSETQRNKGNFPGRFSGRQFSNSRSEMNVSTLELGDSALYLCASSSSAGKGTDTQYFGPGTRLTVL.

The gene calls are TRBV6-1 and TRBJ2-7; TRBD2 might be the D (6 bases). From germline, CDR1 is MNHNS and CDR2 SASEGT. With 2 bases removed from V and 4 bases from J, the gap between germline ends came to 18 bases. The CDR3 sequence is 16 residues long. The CDR3 DNA is TGTGCCAGCAGTGAAACGGAGACTAGGGTTTCTTACGAGCAGTACTTC. It is translated as CASSETETRVSYEQYF.

This clone was counted a single time. This sequence joins TRBV7-8 and TRBJ1-6; TRBD1 might be the D (6 bases). The ends were cut back, 1 base at V and 5 bases at J, with 15 bases in the middle. There are 17 residues in the CDR3. CDR1 and CDR2 from the germline V gene are SGHVS and FQNEAQ. CDR3 amino acids: CASSLVDRPGNNSPLHF. Written as DNA, the CDR3 is TGTGCCAGCAGCTTAGTTGACAGGCCCGGAAATAATTCACCCCTCCACTTT. The full variable domain, its missing parts supplied by reference TRBV7-8 and TRBJ1-6, is GAGVSQSPRYKVAKRGQDVALRCDPISGHVSLFWYQQALGQGPEFLTYFQNEAQLDKSGLPSDRFFAERPEGSVSTLKIQRTQQEDSAVYLCASSLVDRPGNNSPLHFGNGTRLTVT.

The V gene is TRBV5-4, the J gene TRBJ2-7; TRBD1 is a possible D gene (6 bases). The V end was cut by 4 bases, the J end by 3 bases, with 17 bases between. The length of the CDR3 is 15 residues. Germline loops: CDR1 SGHNT, CDR2 YYREEE (reference sequence). CDR3 amino acids: CASSPRGQMNYEQYF. The CDR3 DNA sequence: TGTGCCAGCAGCCCTAGAGGACAGATGAACTACGAGCAGTACTTC.

This chain joins TRBV3-1 (or the pseudogene TRBV3-2) and TRBJ2-3; weak D call: TRBD2 (5 bases). The CDR3 covers 16 residues. Per the germline V gene, CDR1 is LGHDT and CDR2 is YNNKEL (reference sequence). Between the trimmed V and J ends, which lost 1 base and 1 base, there was a span of 12 bases. The CDR3 sequence is CASSQVAGVGTDTQYF. The CDR3 DNA follows: TGTGCCAGCAGCCAAGTCGCCGGGGTGGGCACAGATACGCAGTATTTT.

The chain couples TRBV27 to TRBJ1-2; 7 bases are shared with TRBD1. V lost 3 bases to trimming and J lost 4 bases; unmatched junction nucleotides: 5. The germline gives CDR1 MNHEY, CDR2 SMNVEV (reference sequence). The CDR3 totals 14 residues. The CDR3 region has the DNA TGTGCCAGCAGTTTGACAGGGTTCAGCTATGGCTACACCTTC. It codes for CASSLTGFSYGYTF.

The J gene is TRBJ2-2, the V gene TRBV5-1, with TRBD1 identical over 7 bases. The trim removed 0 bases at V and 1 base at J, leaving 3 bases unmatched. This CDR3 spans 16 amino acids. Germline V gene sequence: CDR1 SGHRS, CDR2 YFSETQ. The CDR3 nucleotides are TGCGCCAGCAGCTTGGAGGGACAGAGGAACACCGGGGAGCTGTTTTTT. It encodes CASSLEGQRNTGELFF.

The J gene is TRBJ1-2, the V gene TRBV2, with 8 bases aligning to TRBD1. V was pared by 8 bases and J by 4 bases, with 3 bases of the junction left unmatched. CDR3 size: 12 residues. CDR1 and CDR2 (germline): SNHLY, FYNNEI. The CDR3: CASAGQGYGYTF. DNA for the CDR3: TGTGCCAGCGCCGGACAGGGCTATGGCTACACCTTC.

Only one count was recorded for this clone. The chain is built from TRBV6-5 and TRBJ2-7, with 9 nucleotides matching TRBD1. The length of the CDR3 is 16 residues. CDR1 and CDR2 from the germline V gene are MNHEY and SVGAGI. The trim removed 2 bases at V and 4 bases at J, leaving 9 bases unmatched. CDR3 amino acids: CASSYRRDRASYEQYF. The CDR3 DNA reads as TGTGCCAGCAGTTACCGCCGGGACAGGGCTTCGTACGAGCAGTACTTC.

The chain employs TRBV10-3 and TRBJ2-7, with a possible D match to TRBD2 (6 bases). The CDR3 totals 10 residues. V was trimmed by 9 bases and J by 6 bases, leaving 9 bases between them. The germline CDR1 and CDR2 sequences are ENHRY and SYGVKD. This CDR3 reads CAIGGSEQYF. Written as DNA, the CDR3 is TGTGCCATAGGAGGGAGCGAGCAGTACTTC.

The chain employs TRBV5-1 and TRBJ2-7, with D unresolved. Germline CDR1 SGHRS, CDR2 YFSETQ. Trimming pared 0 bases from V and 3 bases from J, leaving 7 bases between. This CDR3 has 13 residues. In DNA, the CDR3 is TGCGCCAGCAGCTTGGAGCCGGGCTACGAGCAGTACTTC. Encoded protein: CASSLEPGYEQYF.

Concerning this clone: Other DNA sequences of this sample code for an identical CDR3. The V and J genes are TRBV5-1 and TRBJ1-1; TRBD1 matches at 8 bases. The germline CDR1 and CDR2 sequences are SGHRS and YFSETQ. After removal of 4 bases from V and 5 bases from J, the junction contained 7 bases not matched to a gene. There are 14 residues in the CDR3. This CDR3 is CASSGGQGGTEAFF. The CDR3 nucleotides read TGCGCCAGCAGCGGCGGACAGGGTGGGACTGAAGCTTTCTTT.

The V call is TRBV2, the J call TRBJ1-3; no clear D. Germline V gene data show CDR1 as SNHLY and CDR2 as FYNNEI. CDR3 length: 11 residues. Trimming left V 8 bases short and J 4 bases short, with 6 bases between. The CDR3 spells CASGSGNTIYF. The CDR3 bases are TGTGCCAGCGGGAGCGGAAACACCATATATTTT. The full variable domain, in which reference TRBV2 and TRBJ1-3 provide the parts outside the CDR3, is EPEVTQTPSHQVTQMGQEVILRCVPISNHLYFYWYRQILGQKVEFLVSFYNNEISEKSEIFDDQFSVERPDGSNFTLKIRSTKLEDSAMYFCASGSGNTIYFGEGSWLTVV.

This chain joins TRBV20-1 and TRBJ2-5; 14 bases are shared with TRBD2. Germline V gene lookup returns CDR1 DFQATT and CDR2 SNEGSKA (reference sequence). The V segment lost 3 bases and the J segment 2 bases; nucleotides outside the gene matches: 14. The CDR3 is made up of 19 amino acids. The CDR3 region is CSASDLKTSGRAPQETQYF. CDR3 coding DNA: TGCAGTGCTAGTGATCTGAAGACTAGCGGGAGGGCCCCTCAAGAGACCCAGTACTTC.

About this clone: The same CDR3 is also encoded by other DNA sequences in this sample. The chain uses TRBV3-1 (or the pseudogene TRBV3-2) and TRBJ2-1; 7 bases align to TRBD2. This CDR3 has 12 amino acids. CDR1 and CDR2 from the germline V gene are LGHDT and YNNKEL (reference sequence). V lost 4 bases, J lost 6 bases, and 0 bases stayed unmatched. CDR3 region: CASSPSGNEQFF. The DNA of the CDR3 is TGTGCCAGCAGCCCTAGCGGCAATGAGCAGTTCTTC.

This chain joins TRBV6-1 and TRBJ1-1; possible D gene TRBD1, 6 bases. The CDR3 spans 13 residues. The ends were cut back, 3 bases at V and 2 bases at J, with 7 bases in the middle. The germline V gene encodes CDR1 MNHNS and CDR2 SASEGT. The CDR3 nucleotides are TGTGCCAGCAGTGAGGGGGCAAACACTGAAGCTTTCTTT. It is translated as CASSEGANTEAFF.

This chain joins TRBV11-2 and TRBJ2-5, with D perhaps matching TRBD2 (6 bases). V lost 5 bases, J lost 5 bases, and 24 bases lay in between. In germline, CDR1 is SGHAT, CDR2 FQNNGV. CDR3 length equals 17 residues. DNA for the CDR3: TGTGCCAGCAGCCCTGGGGGGTTGGTCGCGGGGACGGAGACCCAGTACTTC. Protein product: CASSPGGLVAGTETQYF.

The chain recombines TRBV6-1 with TRBJ1-2; D may be TRBD1 (6 bases). Deletions cut 4 bases from V and 4 bases from J, with 19 bases between. Germline V lookup: CDR1 MNHNS, CDR2 SASEGT. The CDR3 covers 16 residues. CDR3 residues: CASSAGSGGAGYGYTF. CDR3 coding DNA: TGTGCCAGCAGTGCGGGCTCGGGGGGGGCCGGCTATGGCTACACCTTC.

This chain uses TRBV18 with TRBJ2-2, with 7 bases that match TRBD1. The germline V gene encodes CDR1 KGHSH and CDR2 LQKENI. The CDR3 has 16 residues. The V gene end was trimmed by 6 bases and the J gene end by 2 bases; junction bases not matched to a gene: 9. CDR3 coding DNA: TGTGCCAGCTCTCTAAACAGGGGCCAAAACACCGGGGAGCTGTTTTTT. Its protein product is CASSLNRGQNTGELFF. Combining the CDR3 with reference TRBV18 and TRBJ2-2 gives the whole variable domain NAGVMQNPRHLVRRRGQEARLRCSPMKGHSHVYWYRQLPEEGLKFMVYLQKENIIDESGMPKERFSAEFPKEGPSILRIQQVVRGDSAAYFCASSLNRGQNTGELFFGEGSRLTVL.

The chain recombines TRBV5-4 with TRBJ1-1; D is perhaps TRBD1 (6 bases). The CDR3 is made up of 14 amino acids. CDR1 is SGHNT, CDR2 YYREEE, per germline (reference sequence). Trimming left V 6 bases short and J 10 bases short, with 22 bases between. CDR3 DNA: TGTGCCAGCAACCAAGACAGGCCCGAAGGGGGAGCTTTCTTT. This encodes CASNQDRPEGGAFF.

The rearrangement uses TRBV11-3 and TRBJ2-7; 7 positions agree with TRBD2. The J segment lost 0 bases and the V segment lost 5 bases, leaving 7 bases of the junction unmatched. The germline V gene encodes CDR1 SGHNT and CDR2 YENEEA. This CDR3 contains 15 residues. CDR3 sequence: CASSGSGASSYEQYF. The CDR3 coding sequence is TGTGCCAGCAGCGGAAGCGGGGCCAGCTCCTACGAGCAGTACTTC.